These 24 T cell receptor beta chains share one sample of origin, sequenced in a study of T-cell memory formation after mild COVID-19. One entry per CDR3 protein results from TCRdb running MiXCR on the 5' RACE reads. The data show 180,000 or so distinct CDR3 sequences, 15% to 20% seen once. The source material was PBMCs or a T cell subset sorted from them (not recorded which). The source of these receptors is an adult woman who had mild COVID-19 (a few samples of this study predate the infection). Cell type and time point are not known.

This clonotype was seen a handful of times. V is TRBV12-3 or TRBV12-4 and J is TRBJ1-1; no clear D gene. This CDR3 has 16 residues. V was trimmed by 4 bases and J by 3 bases, leaving 18 bases between them. CDR3 nucleotides: TGTGCCAGCAGTTCACCTGATTGGGGAGGTGACACTGAAGCTTTCTTT. Translating it yields CASSSPDWGGDTEAFF.

The rearrangement joins TRBV7-8 to TRBJ2-7; 10 nucleotides match TRBD1. The CDR3 runs to 17 residues. Unmatched junction bases numbered 12, after V lost 4 bases and J lost 3 bases. CDR1 and CDR2 (germline): SGHVS, FQNEAQ. The CDR3 DNA sequence: TGTGCCAGCAGCTCCTACCGAGGGGACAGGGGATTCTACGAGCAGTACTTC. Its translation is CASSSYRGDRGFYEQYF.

There are a few counts of this clonotype. The V and J genes are TRBV7-8 and TRBJ2-3; TRBD2 matches 9 bases. Germline V gene lookup returns CDR1 SGHVS and CDR2 FQNEAQ. The junction had 13 bases not matched to a gene; V was cut back by 6 bases and J by 0 bases. The CDR3 spans 18 residues. The CDR3 sequence is CASSPSGGSSPSTDTQYF. The CDR3 nucleotides are TGTGCCAGCAGTCCAAGCGGGGGGAGTTCACCTAGCACAGATACGCAGTATTTT.

This clonotype showed up many times. The chain combines TRBV5-1 with TRBJ2-3; D possibly corresponds to TRBD1 (7 bases). CDR3 length: 16 residues. The ends were cut back, 2 bases at V and 2 bases at J, with 15 bases in the middle. Germline lookup yields CDR1 SGHRS and CDR2 YFSETQ. CDR3 region: CASSLNRGLNTDTQYF. CDR3 coding DNA: TGCGCCAGCAGCTTAAACAGGGGACTTAACACAGATACGCAGTATTTT.

This clonotype was seen more than once but under ten times. This sequence joins TRBV29-1 and TRBJ1-4, with 10 bases lining up with TRBD1. The CDR3 length is 13 residues. V trimming: 5 bases; J trimming: 8 bases; junction bases outside the gene matches: 5. Germline V gives CDR1 SQVTM, CDR2 ANQGSEA. The CDR3 nucleotides are TGCAGCGTTCAGACAGGGGGCGACGAAAAACTGTTTTTT. Protein product: CSVQTGGDEKLFF. Full variable domain (outside the CDR3, taken from reference TRBV29-1 and TRBJ1-4): SAVISQKPSRDICQRGTSLTIQCQVDSQVTMMFWYRQQPGQSLTLIATANQGSEATYESGFVIDKFPISRPNLTFSTLTVSNMSPEDSSIYLCSVQTGGDEKLFFGSGTQLSVL.

The gene calls are TRBV24-1 and TRBJ2-7, with a tentative D call TRBD1 (6 bases). Germline V gives CDR1 KGHDR, CDR2 SFDVKD. The germline V and J ends were trimmed by 4 bases and 5 bases, with 20 bases remaining between them. This CDR3 comprises 16 residues. The CDR3 region has the DNA TGTGCCACCAGTGACCCCACCCGGGACAAAGCGCACGAGCAGTACTTC. This translates into CATSDPTRDKAHEQYF.

The chain recombines TRBV5-1 with TRBJ2-3, with D unresolved. Germline CDR1 reads SGHRS; CDR2 reads YFSETQ. Trimming took 4 bases from V and 1 from J, leaving 10 bases between them. This CDR3 is built from 14 residues. CDR3 loop: CASSPFDGTDTQYF. CDR3 sequence (DNA): TGCGCCAGCAGCCCGTTCGACGGCACAGATACGCAGTATTTT.

The chain is built from TRBV11-2 and TRBJ2-3, with D unclear. The CDR3 length is 12 residues. V dropped 5 bases and J dropped 7 bases, with 10 bases sitting between them. CDR1 and CDR2 from the germline V gene are SGHAT and FQNNGV. CDR3 sequence (DNA): TGTGCCAGCAGCCTAATAGAGAATACGCAGTATTTT. Its protein is CASSLIENTQYF.

This clonotype was picked up many times. The rearrangement uses TRBV4-1 and TRBJ2-1; 16 nucleotides line up with TRBD2. The CDR3 consists of 16 residues. In germline, CDR1 is MGHRA, CDR2 YSYEKL. V dropped 3 bases and J dropped 7; count of bases not matched to a gene: 3. The CDR3 sequence: CASSQGTSGGANEQFF. DNA for the CDR3: TGCGCCAGCAGCCAGGGGACTAGCGGGGGGGCAAATGAGCAGTTCTTC.

This clonotype was counted at least ten times. This rearrangement joins TRBV7-9 to TRBJ2-3; tentatively, D is TRBD2 (5 bases). V lost 4 bases and J 4 bases, leaving 15 bases between the germline ends. The CDR3 has 15 amino acids. Per the germline V gene, CDR1 is SEHNR and CDR2 is FQNEAQ (reference sequence). The CDR3 sequence: CASSYDSGFSDTQYF. The CDR3 DNA follows: TGTGCCAGCAGCTACGACTCGGGGTTCTCAGATACGCAGTATTTT.

The chain is built from TRBV30 and TRBJ1-5; D gene ambiguous. CDR1 and CDR2 (germline): GTSNPN, SVGIG (reference sequence). Trimming shortened V by 5 bases and J by 5 bases, and 13 bases separated the two germline ends. The CDR3 spans 13 residues. The CDR3 DNA reads TGTGCCTGGTCCGACGGACGGGATCAGCCCCAGCATTTT. Translation: CAWSDGRDQPQHF.

This clonotype was detected only a few times. The chain is built from TRBV18 and TRBJ1-1; D may be TRBD1 (6 bases). Trimming pared 3 bases from V and 3 bases from J, leaving 8 bases between. The germline CDR1 and CDR2 sequences are KGHSH and LQKENI. This CDR3 region has 13 residues. The DNA for the CDR3 is TGTGCCAGCTCACCTAACAGGGACACTGAAGCTTTCTTT. Translating gives CASSPNRDTEAFF.

The rearrangement uses TRBV5-1 and TRBJ1-6; 7 bases are a match to TRBD1. There are 14 residues in the CDR3. J gave up 12 bases and V 0 bases, and 6 bases lay outside the gene matches. Germline CDR1 reads SGHRS; CDR2 reads YFSETQ. The CDR3 DNA reads TGCGCCAGCAGCTTGGCCTACAGGGGTGAACCCCTCCACTTT. Its translation: CASSLAYRGEPLHF. Together with reference TRBV5-1 and TRBJ1-6, the CDR3 gives the full variable domain: KAGVTQTPRYLIKTRGQQVTLSCSPISGHRSVSWYQQTPGQGLQFLFEYFSETQRNKGNFPGRFSGRQFSNSRSEMNVSTLELGDSALYLCASSLAYRGEPLHFGNGTRLTVT.

The V gene is TRBV4-3, the J gene TRBJ2-3; 8 bases agree with TRBD1. Germline V CDR1 and CDR2: LGHNA, YSLEER. This CDR3 spans 16 amino acids. V lost 3 bases, J lost 3 bases, and 8 bases stayed unmatched. The CDR3 sequence is CASSQGPRGRTDTQYF. As DNA, the CDR3 is TGCGCCAGCAGCCAGGGCCCCAGGGGGCGGACAGATACGCAGTATTTT.

This chain joins TRBV5-1 and TRBJ2-7; TRBD1 matches at 7 bases. The V gene end was trimmed by 4 bases and the J gene end by 5 bases; junction bases not matched to a gene: 12. The CDR3 has 15 amino acids. Germline V gives CDR1 SGHRS, CDR2 YFSETQ. The DNA of the CDR3 is TGCGCCAGCAGCCGTCAAGGGACAGTTATAGACGAGCAGTACTTC. Translation gives CASSRQGTVIDEQYF.

In its sample, this clonotype was seen a few times. This rearrangement joins TRBV5-1 to TRBJ2-7; no clear D. The germline V gene has CDR1 SGHRS and CDR2 YFSETQ. CDR3 length: 13 residues. The V end lost 0 bases, the J end lost 4 bases, and 8 bases lay between the germline ends. The CDR3 loop reads CASSLAPRYEQYF. Written as DNA, the CDR3 is TGCGCCAGCAGCTTGGCTCCCAGGTACGAGCAGTACTTC.

This clonotype was detected a few times. The DNA for the CDR3 is TGTGCCAGCAGCCCAGACGGACTAGCGGGAGCGCAGTATTTT. It yields the protein CASSPDGLAGAQYF. The chain carries TRBV11-2 and TRBJ2-3; 13 nucleotides agree with TRBD2. CDR3 size: 14 residues. In germline, CDR1 is SGHAT, CDR2 FQNNGV. With V trimmed by 5 bases and J by 10 bases, 6 bases remained unmatched.

A note on this clonotype: Relative to the germline gene, one junction end is altered; a read error may explain this. The CDR3 spells CDSSPSVSPSGANVLTF. In DNA, the CDR3 is TGTGACAGCAGCCCCTCTGTTAGCCCCTCTGGGGCCAACGTCCTGACTTTC. J is TRBJ2-6 and V is TRBV7-3, with no clear D. This CDR3 comprises 17 residues. CDR1 and CDR2 from the germline V gene are SGHTA and FQGTGA.

The CDR3 DNA sequence: TGTGCCAGCAGGGGACTAGCGGACTACAATGAGCAGTTCTTC. This codes for CASRGLADYNEQFF. This chain links TRBV2 with TRBJ2-1; 11 nucleotides agree with TRBD2. The V gene's germline CDR1 is SNHLY and CDR2 FYNNEI. The J segment lost 3 bases and the V segment lost 6 bases, leaving 1 base of the junction unmatched. The CDR3 covers 14 residues.

The gene calls are TRBV11-3 and TRBJ1-3; possibly TRBD1 for D (5 bases). V was shortened by 5 bases and J by 0 bases, with 14 bases between the two germline ends. Germline V gene lookup returns CDR1 SGHNT and CDR2 YENEEA. The CDR3 runs to 16 residues. The CDR3 DNA follows: TGTGCCAGCAGCAACGTGCGGGACTACTCTGGAAACACCATATATTTT. Translated: CASSNVRDYSGNTIYF.

This clonotype was detected a few times. This chain joins TRBV18 and TRBJ2-1; no clear D gene. With 6 bases removed from V and 6 bases from J, the gap between germline ends came to 6 bases. Looked up from germline, CDR1 is KGHSH and CDR2 is LQKENI. The CDR3 is made up of 11 amino acids. The CDR3 region is CASSAVNEQFF. The CDR3 region has the DNA TGTGCCAGCTCGGCAGTCAATGAGCAGTTCTTC.

The chain joins TRBV2 to TRBJ2-7, with 12 bases matching TRBD2. Trimming took 0 bases from V and 4 from J; bases not matched to a gene: 7. The CDR3 contains 17 residues. Germline V gene data show CDR1 as SNHLY and CDR2 as FYNNEI. CDR3 in amino acids: CASSEAVRGLAGYEQYF. The CDR3 DNA reads as TGTGCCAGCAGTGAAGCGGTTAGGGGACTAGCGGGTTACGAGCAGTACTTC. The whole variable domain, filled in from reference TRBV2 and TRBJ2-7, reads EPEVTQTPSHQVTQMGQEVILRCVPISNHLYFYWYRQILGQKVEFLVSFYNNEISEKSEIFDDQFSVERPDGSNFTLKIRSTKLEDSAMYFCASSEAVRGLAGYEQYFGPGTRLTVT.

This clonotype was found a few times. The chain couples TRBV12-3 or TRBV12-4 to TRBJ1-2, with D possibly matching TRBD1 (6 bases). The CDR3 length is 13 residues. V lost 8 bases to trimming and J lost 6 bases, with 16 bases between them. CDR3 bases: TGTGCCAGCTCCCAGGGGAAGAGCGATGGCTACACCTTC. It codes for CASSQGKSDGYTF.

J is TRBJ2-3 and V is TRBV4-1; 13 bases agree with TRBD2. Germline-derived CDR1 and CDR2 are MGHRA and YSYEKL. Unmatched junction bases numbered 8, after V lost 1 base and J lost 4 bases. The CDR3 is made up of 18 amino acids. CDR3 protein: CASSQAPTSGGAPDTQYF. The CDR3 DNA reads TGCGCCAGCAGCCAAGCACCCACTAGCGGGGGGGCCCCAGATACGCAGTATTTT.